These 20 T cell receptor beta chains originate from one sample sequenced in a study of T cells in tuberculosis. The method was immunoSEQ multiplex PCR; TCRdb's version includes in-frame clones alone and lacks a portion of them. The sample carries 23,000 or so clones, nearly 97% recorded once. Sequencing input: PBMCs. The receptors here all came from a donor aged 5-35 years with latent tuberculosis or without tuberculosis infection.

The CDR3 spells CASSEGPGAAFF. The CDR3 DNA follows: TGTGCCAGCAGTGAAGGACCAGGGGCCGCTTTCTTT. The V call is TRBV6-1, the J call TRBJ1-1; TRBD1 might be the D (6 bases). Germline V gene data show CDR1 as MNHNS and CDR2 as SASEGT. The CDR3 sequence is 12 residues long. The V end lost 1 base, the J end lost 11 bases, and 11 bases lay between the germline ends.

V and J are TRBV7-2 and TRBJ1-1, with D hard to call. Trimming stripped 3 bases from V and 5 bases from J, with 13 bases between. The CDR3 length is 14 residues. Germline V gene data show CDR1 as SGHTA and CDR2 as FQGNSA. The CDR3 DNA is TGTGCCAGCAGCTTGATGGGTAGAGGGACTGAAGCTTTCTTT. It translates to CASSLMGRGTEAFF.

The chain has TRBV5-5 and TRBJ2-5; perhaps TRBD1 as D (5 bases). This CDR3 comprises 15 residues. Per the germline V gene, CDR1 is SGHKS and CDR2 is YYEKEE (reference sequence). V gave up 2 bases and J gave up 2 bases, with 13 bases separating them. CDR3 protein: CASSLSPQGQETQYF. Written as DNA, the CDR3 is TGTGCCAGCAGCTTATCCCCCCAGGGTCAAGAGACCCAGTACTTC.

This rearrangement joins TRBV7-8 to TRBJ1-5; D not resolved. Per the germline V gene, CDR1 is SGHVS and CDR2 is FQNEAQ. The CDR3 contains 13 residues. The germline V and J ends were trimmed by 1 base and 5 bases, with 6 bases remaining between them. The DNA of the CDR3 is TGTGCCAGCAGCTTAGACAGATATCAGCCCCAGCATTTT. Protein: CASSLDRYQPQHF. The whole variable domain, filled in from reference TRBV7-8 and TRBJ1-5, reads GAGVSQSPRYKVAKRGQDVALRCDPISGHVSLFWYQQALGQGPEFLTYFQNEAQLDKSGLPSDRFFAERPEGSVSTLKIQRTQQEDSAVYLCASSLDRYQPQHFGDGTRLSIL.

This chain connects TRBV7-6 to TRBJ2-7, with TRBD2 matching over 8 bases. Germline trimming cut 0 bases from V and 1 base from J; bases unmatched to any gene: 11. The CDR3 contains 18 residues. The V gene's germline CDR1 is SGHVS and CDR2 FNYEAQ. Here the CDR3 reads CASSLASGGASPSYEQYF. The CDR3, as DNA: TGTGCCAGCAGCTTAGCTTCGGGGGGGGCAAGCCCTTCCTACGAGCAGTACTTC.

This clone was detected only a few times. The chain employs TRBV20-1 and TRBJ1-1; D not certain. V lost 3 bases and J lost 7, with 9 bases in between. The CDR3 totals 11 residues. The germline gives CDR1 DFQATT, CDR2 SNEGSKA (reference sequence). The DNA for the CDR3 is TGCAGTGCTAGCTTGGGCCGTGAAGCTTTCTTT. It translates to CSASLGREAFF.

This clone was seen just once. DNA of the CDR3: TGTGCCTGGAGTCCAGACAGAATCTCCTATGGCTACACCTTC. It specifies CAWSPDRISYGYTF. J is TRBJ1-2 and V is TRBV30; D is perhaps TRBD1 (5 bases). In germline, CDR1 is GTSNPN, CDR2 SVGIG (reference sequence). The CDR3 is 14 amino acids. The germline V and J ends were trimmed by 2 bases and 4 bases, with 14 bases remaining between them.

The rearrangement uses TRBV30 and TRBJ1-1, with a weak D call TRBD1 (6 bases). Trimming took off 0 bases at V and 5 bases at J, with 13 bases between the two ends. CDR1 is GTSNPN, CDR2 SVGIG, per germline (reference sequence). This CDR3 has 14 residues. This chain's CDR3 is CAWSVPGVWTEAFF. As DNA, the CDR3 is TGTGCCTGGAGTGTACCAGGGGTTTGGACTGAAGCTTTCTTT.

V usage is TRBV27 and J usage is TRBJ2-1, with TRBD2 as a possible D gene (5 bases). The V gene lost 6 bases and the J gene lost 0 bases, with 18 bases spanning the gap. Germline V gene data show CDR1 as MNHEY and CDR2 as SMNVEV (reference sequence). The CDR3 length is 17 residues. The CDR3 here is CASRSTERGLSYNEQFF. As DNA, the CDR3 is TGTGCCAGCAGATCCACCGAGCGCGGGCTCTCCTACAATGAGCAGTTCTTC.

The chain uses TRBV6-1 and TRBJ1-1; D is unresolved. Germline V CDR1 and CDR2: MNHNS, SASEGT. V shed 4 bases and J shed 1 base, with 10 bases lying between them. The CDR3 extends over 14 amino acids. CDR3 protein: CASSVSLSNTEAFF. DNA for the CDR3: TGTGCCAGCAGTGTTTCCCTTTCGAACACTGAAGCTTTCTTT.

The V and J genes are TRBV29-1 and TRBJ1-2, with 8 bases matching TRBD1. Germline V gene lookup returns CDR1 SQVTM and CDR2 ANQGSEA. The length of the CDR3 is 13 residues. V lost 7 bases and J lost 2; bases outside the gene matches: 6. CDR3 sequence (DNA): TGCAGCGCAGACAGGGGACCCAACTATGGCTACACCTTC. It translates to CSADRGPNYGYTF. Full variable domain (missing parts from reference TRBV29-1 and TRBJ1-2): SAVISQKPSRDICQRGTSLTIQCQVDSQVTMMFWYRQQPGQSLTLIATANQGSEATYESGFVIDKFPISRPNLTFSTLTVSNMSPEDSSIYLCSADRGPNYGYTFGSGTRLTVV.

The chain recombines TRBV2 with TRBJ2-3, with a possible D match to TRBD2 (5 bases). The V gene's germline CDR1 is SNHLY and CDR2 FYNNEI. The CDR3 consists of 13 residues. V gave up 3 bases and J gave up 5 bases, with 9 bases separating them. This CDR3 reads CASSDSGGDTQYF. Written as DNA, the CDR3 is TGTGCCAGCAGTGATTCTGGAGGAGATACGCAGTATTTT.

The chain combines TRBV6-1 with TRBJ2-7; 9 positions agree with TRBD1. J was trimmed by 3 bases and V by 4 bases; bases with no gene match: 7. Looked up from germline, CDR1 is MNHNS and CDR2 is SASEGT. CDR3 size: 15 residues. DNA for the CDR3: TGTGCCAGCAGTGGCTGGGACAGGGTGGACTACGAGCAGTACTTC. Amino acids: CASSGWDRVDYEQYF.

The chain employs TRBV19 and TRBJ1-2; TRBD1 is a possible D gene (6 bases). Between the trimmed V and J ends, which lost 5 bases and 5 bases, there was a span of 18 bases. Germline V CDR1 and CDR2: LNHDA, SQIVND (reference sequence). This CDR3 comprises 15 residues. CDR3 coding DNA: TGTGCCAGTAGTGACCGGGCGGGGGCTAGTTATGGCTACACCTTC. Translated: CASSDRAGASYGYTF. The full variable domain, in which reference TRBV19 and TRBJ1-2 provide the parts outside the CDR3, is DGGITQSPKYLFRKEGQNVTLSCEQNLNHDAMYWYRQDPGQGLRLIYYSQIVNDFQKGDIAEGYSVSREKKESFPLTVTSAQKNPTAFYLCASSDRAGASYGYTFGSGTRLTVV.

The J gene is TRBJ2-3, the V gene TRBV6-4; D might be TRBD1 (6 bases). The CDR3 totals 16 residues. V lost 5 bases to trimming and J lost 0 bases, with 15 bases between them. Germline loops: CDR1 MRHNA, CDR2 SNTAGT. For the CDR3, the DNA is TGTGCCAGCAGTCCCCCAGGACAGCCTAGCACAGATACGCAGTATTTT. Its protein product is CASSPPGQPSTDTQYF.

CDR3 sequence (DNA): TGCAGCGTTGACGCCGGGACAGGGCCTGAAAAACTGTTTTTT. Its protein product is CSVDAGTGPEKLFF. The genes are TRBV29-1 and TRBJ1-4, with TRBD1 matching over 9 bases. Germline CDR1 and CDR2: SQVTM and ANQGSEA. This CDR3 spans 14 amino acids. Trimming took 3 bases from V and 7 from J; bases not matched to a gene: 6.

The CDR3 region is CASRKGLAGGTGELFF. The CDR3 region has the DNA TGTGCCAGCAGAAAGGGACTAGCGGGAGGAACCGGGGAGCTGTTTTTT. This rearrangement joins TRBV2 to TRBJ2-2, with TRBD2 matching over 15 bases. V lost 6 bases and J lost 5; bases outside the gene matches: 4. CDR1 is SNHLY, CDR2 FYNNEI, per germline. The CDR3 has 16 residues. Complete variable domain (other parts from reference TRBV2 and TRBJ2-2): EPEVTQTPSHQVTQMGQEVILRCVPISNHLYFYWYRQILGQKVEFLVSFYNNEISEKSEIFDDQFSVERPDGSNFTLKIRSTKLEDSAMYFCASRKGLAGGTGELFFGEGSRLTVL.

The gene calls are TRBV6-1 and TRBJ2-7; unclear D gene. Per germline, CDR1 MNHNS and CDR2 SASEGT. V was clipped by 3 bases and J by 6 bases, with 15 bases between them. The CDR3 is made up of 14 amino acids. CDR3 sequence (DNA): TGTGCCAGCAGTGACGGCAGCGCCCTCTCCGAGCAGTACTTC. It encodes CASSDGSALSEQYF.

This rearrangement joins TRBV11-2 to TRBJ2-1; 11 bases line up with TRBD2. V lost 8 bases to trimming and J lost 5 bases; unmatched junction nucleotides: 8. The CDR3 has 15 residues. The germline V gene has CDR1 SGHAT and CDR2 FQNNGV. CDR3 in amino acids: CASGPTSGINNEQFF. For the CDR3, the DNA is TGTGCCAGCGGCCCGACTAGCGGGATCAACAATGAGCAGTTCTTC.

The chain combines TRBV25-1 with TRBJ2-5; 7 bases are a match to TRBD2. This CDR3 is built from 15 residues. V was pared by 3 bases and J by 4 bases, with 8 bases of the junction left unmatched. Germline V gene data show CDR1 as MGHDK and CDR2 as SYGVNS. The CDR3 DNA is TGTGCCAGCAGTGAGACTCGGACTAGTTCAGAGACCCAGTACTTC. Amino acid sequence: CASSETRTSSETQYF.